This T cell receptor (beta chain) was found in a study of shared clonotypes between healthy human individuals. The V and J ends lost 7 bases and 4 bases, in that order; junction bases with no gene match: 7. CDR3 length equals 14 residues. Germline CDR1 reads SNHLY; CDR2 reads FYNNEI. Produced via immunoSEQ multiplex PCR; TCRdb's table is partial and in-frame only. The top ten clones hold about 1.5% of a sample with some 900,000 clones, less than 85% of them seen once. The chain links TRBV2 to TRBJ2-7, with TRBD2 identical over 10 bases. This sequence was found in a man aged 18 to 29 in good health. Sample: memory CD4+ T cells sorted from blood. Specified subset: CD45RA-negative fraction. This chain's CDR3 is CASKPGTSVYEQYF. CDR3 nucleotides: TGTGCCAGCAAGCCAGGGACTAGCGTTTACGAGCAGTACTTC.